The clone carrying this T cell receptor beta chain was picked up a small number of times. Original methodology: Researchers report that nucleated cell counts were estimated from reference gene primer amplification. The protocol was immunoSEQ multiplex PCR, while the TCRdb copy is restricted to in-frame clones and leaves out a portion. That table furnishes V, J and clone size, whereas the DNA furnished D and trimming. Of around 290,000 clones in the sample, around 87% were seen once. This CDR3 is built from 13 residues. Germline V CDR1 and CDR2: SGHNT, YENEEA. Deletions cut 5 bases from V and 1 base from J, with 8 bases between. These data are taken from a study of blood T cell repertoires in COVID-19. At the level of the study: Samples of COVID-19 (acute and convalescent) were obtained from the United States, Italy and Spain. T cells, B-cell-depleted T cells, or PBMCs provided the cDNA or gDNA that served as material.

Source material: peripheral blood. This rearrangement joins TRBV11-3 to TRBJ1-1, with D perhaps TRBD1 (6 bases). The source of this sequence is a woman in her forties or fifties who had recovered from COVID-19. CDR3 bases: TGTGCCAGCAGCCAGGGACAGAACACTGAAGCTTTCTTT. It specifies CASSQGQNTEAFF.